The present entry profiles one T cell receptor (beta chain) with its context. Its antigen is as yet unknown. An even split of each subset's genomic DNA across several immunoSEQ plates was performed. Clones were read by immunoSEQ multiplex PCR, and TCRdb kept only the in-frame ones, dropping some. This sample has approximately 2.3 million clones, with over 85% found just once. In the CD4+ fraction, cells were divided into CD45RA+ naive and CD45RA-negative memory subsets. This record comes from a study of shared clonotypes between healthy human individuals. The CDR3 length is 15 residues. The V end lost 6 bases, the J end lost 2 bases, and 16 bases lay between the germline ends. Germline CDR1 and CDR2: MNHEY and SVGAGI. Whole-study findings and limits: Generally, naive subsets came out with larger estimated richness than memory subsets.

The rearrangement uses TRBV6-5 and TRBJ2-5, with D possibly TRBD1 on 6 matching bases. Specimen: naive CD4+ T cells from PBMCs. Stated subset: CD45RA+ positively selected. The TCR originated in a man younger than 35 in good health. Some clones in this sample may be carry-over from other donors' samples. CDR3 protein: CASRERWTDQETQYF. CDR3 DNA sequence: TGTGCCAGCAGAGAGAGGTGGACAGATCAAGAGACCCAGTACTTC.